Described below is a single T cell receptor beta chain sequence and its context. This clonotype was detected many times. It lacks a known antigen. It has no much larger one-base neighbor in the sample; base qualities were not kept. Ficoll-Paque density gradient centrifugation was used to isolate PBMCs. For sequencing, an Illumina NovaSeq 6000 was employed. Using 5'RACE with constant-segment primers, TCRalpha and TCRbeta cDNA libraries were constructed, with sample barcodes and unique molecular identifiers added in the process. RNA was extracted from every sample with Trizol reagent. The libraries were amplified in two PCR steps, and the second step added a second sample barcode and Illumina TruSeq adapters. Sequencing of libraries was performed on an Illumina NovaSeq with 2 x 150 bp paired-end reads. From the authors' description of their analysis: With migec v1.2.7, reads were demultiplexed and then collapsed into UMI-guided consensus sequences. Using mixcr v2.1.11, UMI consensuses were aligned to TRA and TRB V and J templates and then assembled into clonotypes. A clonotype was counted as expanded or contracted only if both edgeR and NoisET called the change significant, with noise models trained on biological replicates. edgeR calls used a false discovery rate-adjusted p below 0.01 and a log2 fold-change threshold of 1. As an exploratory analysis of dynamics, max-normalized trajectories of the 1000 most abundant clonotypes were examined by PCA with hierarchical clustering. Each responding clone was given a CD4 or CD8 phenotype based on the CD4+ and CD8+ repertoires, which had been sequenced separately. In-frame beta chains were kept once TCRdb had trimmed the public reads at Q25 with fastp and called clones with MiXCR. Each CDR3 protein appears once, grouped with its most common genes and DNA. These V and J calls originate from TCRdb's pipeline instead of the authors' own analysis. The sample table shows around 35,000 distinct CDR3 sequences, and approximately 8.3% are seen once. 25% to 35% of the sample comes from the top ten.

The sample is drawn from a study of T-cell memory formation after mild COVID-19 (TCRdb year 2021). Background on the whole study: TCR sequence clusters from the two donors were largely donor specific. In two donors, T-cell clones that expanded and contracted after mild COVID-19 were followed by sequencing TCRalpha and TCRbeta repertoires longitudinally. Two young, previously healthy adult volunteers, one female and one male, were included in the cohort. Overall study results and their limits: The second-wave clones that peaked on day 37 were not confirmed to be SARS-CoV-2 specific. The study covered only a couple of mild cases, and larger cohorts including severe cases with pre-infection samples were considered necessary. Contracting CD4+ clones were found mainly in CM and EM memory subsets, while CD8+ clones were enriched in EMRA. Some responding clones were found in pre-infection memory, which suggests that pre-existing cross-reactive memory T cells took part in the SARS-CoV-2 response. Clones that contracted from day 15 to 85 showed balanced CD4/CD8 phenotypes, whereas a second wave of clones that expanded from day 15 to 37 leaned towards CD4+.

The TCR comes from a man in his late teens or twenties who had mild COVID-19 (a few samples of this study predate the infection). The sample titles of this study are shuffled in the database, so cell type and time point are left out; the donor was told from shared clones. The sample taken for sequencing was PBMCs or a T cell subset sorted from them (not recorded which).

The CDR3 sequence is CSASLLLAGGPETYNEQFF. The nucleotides read TGCAGTGCTAGCCTCTTACTAGCGGGGGGTCCCGAAACCTACAATGAGCAGTTCTTC. Rearrangement joined TRBV20-1 to TRBJ2-1; TRBD2 matches 12 bases in the middle. The CDR3 spans 19 residues, from the cysteine through the phenylalanine. The retained sequence is limited to the CDR3, 57 bases, with the frame set at the first base. Relative to germline, V is missing 3 bases and J is missing 2 bases, with 14 bases of the junction outside any gene match. The germline V gene (reference sequence) yields DFQATT for CDR1 and SNEGSKA for CDR2.